This T cell receptor (beta chain) comes out of a study of blood T cell repertoires in COVID-19. In the study overall: Acute-phase and convalescent COVID-19 samples originated in the United States, Italy and Spain. PBMCs, B-cell-depleted T cells, or T cells provided the cDNA or gDNA that made up the material.

Seattle cases were enrolled at active infection and followed longitudinally. In the original analysis: Counts of nucleated cells, estimated from reference gene primer amplification, were obtained. TCRdb keeps only in-frame clones here, not all; method: immunoSEQ multiplex PCR. That table furnishes V, J and clone size, whereas the DNA furnished D and trimming. The data show 130,000 to 150,000 clones, 75% to 85% seen once. Looked up from germline, CDR1 is MDHEN and CDR2 is SYDVKM. This CDR3 is built from 15 residues. Unmatched junction bases numbered 6, after V lost 6 bases and J lost 4 bases. Sequencing was carried out using peripheral blood. J is TRBJ1-6 and V is TRBV28; 7 nucleotides line up with TRBD1. This TCR came from a woman in her 70s with COVID-19, enrolled during active disease. This chain's CDR3 is CASRPDRAYNSPLHF. DNA of the CDR3: TGTGCCAGCAGACCCGACAGGGCGTATAATTCACCCCTCCACTTT.